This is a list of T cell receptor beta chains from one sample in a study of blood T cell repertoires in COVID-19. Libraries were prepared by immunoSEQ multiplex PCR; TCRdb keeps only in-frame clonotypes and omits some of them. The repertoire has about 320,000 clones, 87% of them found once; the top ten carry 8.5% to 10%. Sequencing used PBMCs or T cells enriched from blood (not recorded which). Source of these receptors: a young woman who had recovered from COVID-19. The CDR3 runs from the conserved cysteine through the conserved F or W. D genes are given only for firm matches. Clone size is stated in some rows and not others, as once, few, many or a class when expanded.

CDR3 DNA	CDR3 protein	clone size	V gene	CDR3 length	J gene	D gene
TGTGCCATCAGTGAATGGGGGGGGGATTCACCCCTCCACTTT	CAISEWGGDSPLHF	few	TRBV10-3	14	TRBJ1-6	-
TGCGCCAGCAGCCCGAGGACAGGGGGAAACACCGGGGAGCTGTTTTTT	CASSPRTGGNTGELFF	-	TRBV5-1	16	TRBJ2-2	TRBD1
TGTGCCAGCAGCTTTCGGACTAGCCCCCACAATGAGCAGTTCTTC	CASSFRTSPHNEQFF	-	TRBV11-2	15	TRBJ2-1	TRBD2
TGTGCCAGCAGTGTAGCGGGAGAGATCAATGAGCAGTTCTTC	CASSVAGEINEQFF	-	TRBV25-1	14	TRBJ2-1	TRBD2
TGCGCCAGCAGCCTACGGACAGCTAACTATGGCTACACCTTC	CASSLRTANYGYTF	-	TRBV4-3	14	TRBJ1-2	-
TGTGCCAGCAGCTTGAGGGGTCGGACAGATGAAAAACTGTTTTTT	CASSLRGRTDEKLFF	-	TRBV5-4	15	TRBJ1-4	-
TGTGCCAGCACGGGCGGGAAGGGGACCCAGTACTTC	CASTGGKGTQYF	once	TRBV12-3/TRBV12-4	12	TRBJ2-5	-
TGTGCCAGCAGCTGGACGGTTAGCGCCTTGGAGACCCAGTACTTC	CASSWTVSALETQYF	-	TRBV5-6	15	TRBJ2-5	-
TGTGCCAGCAGTTGGACAGGGGGCGAGGGCTACACCTTC	CASSWTGGEGYTF	-	TRBV2	13	TRBJ1-2	TRBD1
TGTGCCAGCAGCCCGGGGACAGGGTTCTCTCAGCCCCAGCATTTT	CASSPGTGFSQPQHF	-	TRBV7-8	15	TRBJ1-5	TRBD1
TGTGCCATCAGTCGGGGTAACCAAGAGACCCAGTACTTC	CAISRGNQETQYF	-	TRBV10-3	13	TRBJ2-5	-
TGTGCCAGCAGCGTAGGCGGACAGACTAATGAAAAACTGTTTTTT	CASSVGGQTNEKLFF	-	TRBV9	15	TRBJ1-4	-
TGTGCCAGCAGTGAATCTGGGACAGGGTATATTACCTATGGCTACACCTTC	CASSESGTGYITYGYTF	-	TRBV6-1	17	TRBJ1-2	TRBD1
TGTGCCAGCAGCCTCCGGAGCAATCAGCCCCAGCATTTT	CASSLRSNQPQHF	few	TRBV12-3/TRBV12-4	13	TRBJ1-5	-
TGTGCCAGCAGCCGCCGACAGCACCAAGAGACCCAGTACTTC	CASSRRQHQETQYF	-	TRBV3-1/TRBV3-2	14	TRBJ2-5	-
TGCGCCAGCGCACGGCAGGACACCAGAAACACTGAAGCTTTCTTT	CASARQDTRNTEAFF	-	TRBV5-1	15	TRBJ1-1	-
TGTGCCAGCAGCCAAGGCCAGTCGTTTGAAGCTTTCTTT	CASSQGQSFEAFF	once	TRBV3-1/TRBV3-2	13	TRBJ1-1	-
TGTGCCAGCAGCTTATTCGACAGGGACGACTATGGCTACACCTTC	CASSLFDRDDYGYTF	-	TRBV7-2	15	TRBJ1-2	TRBD1
TGTGCCAGCAGCCTCAACGCGGACAACGAGCAGTTCTTC	CASSLNADNEQFF	-	TRBV7-3	13	TRBJ2-1	-
TGTGCCACGAGGACAGAAAATAGCAATCAGCCCCAGCATTTT	CATRTENSNQPQHF	-	TRBV19	14	TRBJ1-5	-
TGTGCCAGCAGCCGAGAGACTAGCGGACTCCCCAATGAGCAGTTCTTC	CASSRETSGLPNEQFF	-	TRBV7-8	16	TRBJ2-1	TRBD2
TGTGCCAGCTCCAGGCGGGAGGGTGGCACAGATACGCAGTATTTT	CASSRREGGTDTQYF	-	TRBV28	15	TRBJ2-3	TRBD2